The TCR beta chain under discussion was sequenced for a study of blood T cells in healthy people across ages. Combining a sample-barcoded 5' primer with a J-beta primer mix, a second PCR ran for about 7 to 11 cycles. In TCRdb, the 5' RACE reads were re-called with MiXCR into one record per CDR3 protein. The sample gives approximately 900,000 distinct CDR3 sequences, 25% to 30% of which show up once; approximately 10% is in the top ten. Looked up from germline, CDR1 is MNHEY and CDR2 is SMNVEV (reference sequence). CDR3 length equals 14 residues. The same sample was also used in a study of T cells of mothers and their children. As reported in that work: RNA that had been extracted went wholly into cDNA synthesis, at roughly 1.5 ug per 15 ul.

This sequence joins TRBV27 and TRBJ2-4, with no clear D. The J call is uncertain, as TRBJ2-7 better fits the DNA end. Sequenced material: blood. This TCR came from a woman in her 40s in good health. The CDR3 region is CASSLSGHLYEQYF. DNA for the CDR3: TGTGCCAGCAGTTTATCAGGGCACCTCTACGAGCAGTACTTC.